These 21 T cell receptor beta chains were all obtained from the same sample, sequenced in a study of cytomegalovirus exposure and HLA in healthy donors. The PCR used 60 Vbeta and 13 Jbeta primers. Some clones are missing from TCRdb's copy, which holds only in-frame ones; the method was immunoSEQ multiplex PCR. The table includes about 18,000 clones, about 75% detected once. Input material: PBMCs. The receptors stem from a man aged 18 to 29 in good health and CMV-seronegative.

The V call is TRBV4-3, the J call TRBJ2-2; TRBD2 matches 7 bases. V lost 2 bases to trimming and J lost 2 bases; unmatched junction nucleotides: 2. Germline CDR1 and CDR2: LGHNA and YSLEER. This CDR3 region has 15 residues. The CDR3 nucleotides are TGCGCCAGCAGCCAATCTAGCGGAAACACCGGGGAGCTGTTTTTT. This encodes CASSQSSGNTGELFF.

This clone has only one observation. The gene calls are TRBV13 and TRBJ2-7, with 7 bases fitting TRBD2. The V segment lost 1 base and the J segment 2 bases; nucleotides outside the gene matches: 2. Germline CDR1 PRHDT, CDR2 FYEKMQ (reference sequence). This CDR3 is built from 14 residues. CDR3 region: CASSLDGLAYEQYF. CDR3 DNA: TGTGCCAGCAGCTTAGATGGACTAGCCTACGAGCAGTACTTC.

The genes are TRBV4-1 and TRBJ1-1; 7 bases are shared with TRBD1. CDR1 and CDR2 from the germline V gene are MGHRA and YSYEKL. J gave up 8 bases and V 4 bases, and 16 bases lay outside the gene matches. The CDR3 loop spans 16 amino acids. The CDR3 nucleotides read TGCGCCAGCAGCCCCGCAGACAGGGATCAACTTCGAGAAGCTTTCTTT. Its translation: CASSPADRDQLREAFF.

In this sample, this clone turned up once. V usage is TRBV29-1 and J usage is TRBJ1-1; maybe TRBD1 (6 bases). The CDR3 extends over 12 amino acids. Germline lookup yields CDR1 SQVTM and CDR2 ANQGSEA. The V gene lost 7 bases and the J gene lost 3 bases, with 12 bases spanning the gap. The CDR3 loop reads CSAYRVDTEAFF. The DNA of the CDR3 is TGCAGCGCCTACAGGGTAGACACTGAAGCTTTCTTT.

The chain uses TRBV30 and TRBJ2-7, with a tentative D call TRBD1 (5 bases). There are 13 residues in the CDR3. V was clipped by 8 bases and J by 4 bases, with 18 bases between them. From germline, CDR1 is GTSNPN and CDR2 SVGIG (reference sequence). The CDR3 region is CALARAGKYEQYF. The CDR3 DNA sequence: TGTGCCCTCGCCAGGGCAGGGAAATACGAGCAGTACTTC.

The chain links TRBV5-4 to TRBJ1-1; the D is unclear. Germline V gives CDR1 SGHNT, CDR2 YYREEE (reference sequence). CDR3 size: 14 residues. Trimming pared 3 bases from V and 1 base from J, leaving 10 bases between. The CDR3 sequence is CASSSPSGNTEAFF. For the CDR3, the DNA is TGTGCCAGCAGCTCCCCGTCGGGGAACACTGAAGCTTTCTTT.

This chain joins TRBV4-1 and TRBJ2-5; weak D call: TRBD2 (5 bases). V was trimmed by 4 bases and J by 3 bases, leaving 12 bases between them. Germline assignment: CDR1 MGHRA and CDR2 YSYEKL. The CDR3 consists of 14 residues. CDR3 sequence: CASSPPGTKETQYF. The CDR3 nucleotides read TGCGCCAGCAGCCCGCCGGGAACAAAAGAGACCCAGTACTTC.

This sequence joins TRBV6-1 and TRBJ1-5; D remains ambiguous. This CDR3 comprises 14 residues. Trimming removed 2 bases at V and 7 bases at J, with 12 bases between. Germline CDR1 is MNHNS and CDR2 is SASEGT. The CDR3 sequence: CASSERRLGQPQHF. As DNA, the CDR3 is TGTGCCAGCAGTGAACGGCGGCTAGGACAGCCCCAGCATTTT.

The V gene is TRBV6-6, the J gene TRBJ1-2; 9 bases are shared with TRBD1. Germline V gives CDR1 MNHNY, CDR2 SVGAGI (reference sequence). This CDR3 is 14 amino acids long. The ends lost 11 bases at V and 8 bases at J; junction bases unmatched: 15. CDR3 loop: CALRSGTGSWGYTF. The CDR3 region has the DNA TGTGCCCTCAGGTCGGGGACAGGGTCGTGGGGCTACACCTTC.

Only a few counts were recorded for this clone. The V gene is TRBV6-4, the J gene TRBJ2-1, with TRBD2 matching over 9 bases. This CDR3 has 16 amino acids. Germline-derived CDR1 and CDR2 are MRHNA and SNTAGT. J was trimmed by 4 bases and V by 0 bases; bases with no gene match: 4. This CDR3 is CASSDSMAGGYNEQFF. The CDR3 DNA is TGTGCCAGCAGTGACTCGATGGCGGGAGGGTACAATGAGCAGTTCTTC.

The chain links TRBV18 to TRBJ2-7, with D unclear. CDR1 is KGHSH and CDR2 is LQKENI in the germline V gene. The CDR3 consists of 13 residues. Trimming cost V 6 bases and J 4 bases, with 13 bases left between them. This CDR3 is CASSLGMEYEQYF. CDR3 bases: TGTGCCAGCTCTCTAGGTATGGAATACGAGCAGTACTTC.

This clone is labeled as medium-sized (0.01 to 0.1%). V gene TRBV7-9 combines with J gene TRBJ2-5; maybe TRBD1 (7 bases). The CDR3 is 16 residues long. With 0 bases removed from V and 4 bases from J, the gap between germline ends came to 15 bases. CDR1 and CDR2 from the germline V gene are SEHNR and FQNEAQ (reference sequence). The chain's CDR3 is CASSLASGGGRETQYF. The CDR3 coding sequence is TGTGCCAGCAGCTTAGCCTCAGGGGGAGGTCGAGAGACCCAGTACTTC. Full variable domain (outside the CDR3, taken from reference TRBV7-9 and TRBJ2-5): DTGVSQNPRHKITKRGQNVTFRCDPISEHNRLYWYRQTLGQGPEFLTYFQNEAQLEKSRLLSDRFSAERPKGSFSTLEIQRTEQGDSAMYLCASSLASGGGRETQYFGPGTRLLVL.

CDR3 region: CASSYLGRSYEQYF. Written as DNA, the CDR3 is TGTGCCAGCAGTTATCTGGGGCGCAGCTACGAGCAGTACTTC. The J gene is TRBJ2-7, the V gene TRBV6-5; D may be TRBD1 (5 bases). This CDR3 contains 14 residues. Trimming shortened V by 3 bases and J by 3 bases, and 12 bases separated the two germline ends. From germline, CDR1 is MNHEY and CDR2 SVGAGI.

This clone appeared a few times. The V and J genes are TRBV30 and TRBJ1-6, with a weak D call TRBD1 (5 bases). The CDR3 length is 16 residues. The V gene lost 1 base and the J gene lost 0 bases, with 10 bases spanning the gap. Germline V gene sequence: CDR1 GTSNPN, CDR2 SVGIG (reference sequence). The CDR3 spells CAWSAGTFSYNSPLHF. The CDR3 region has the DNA TGTGCCTGGAGTGCCGGGACTTTCTCCTATAATTCACCCCTCCACTTT.

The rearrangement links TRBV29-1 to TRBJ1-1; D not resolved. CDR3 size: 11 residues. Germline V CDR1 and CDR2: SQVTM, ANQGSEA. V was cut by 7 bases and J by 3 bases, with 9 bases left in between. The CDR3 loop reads CSGYLDTEAFF. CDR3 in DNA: TGCAGCGGGTACTTGGACACTGAAGCTTTCTTT.

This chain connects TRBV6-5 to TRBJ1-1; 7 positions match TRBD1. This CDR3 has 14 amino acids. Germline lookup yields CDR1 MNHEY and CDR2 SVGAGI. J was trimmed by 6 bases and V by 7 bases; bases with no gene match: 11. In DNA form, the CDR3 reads TGTGCCAGCACTCAAACAGGGGAATGGGCTGAAGCTTTCTTT. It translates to CASTQTGEWAEAFF.

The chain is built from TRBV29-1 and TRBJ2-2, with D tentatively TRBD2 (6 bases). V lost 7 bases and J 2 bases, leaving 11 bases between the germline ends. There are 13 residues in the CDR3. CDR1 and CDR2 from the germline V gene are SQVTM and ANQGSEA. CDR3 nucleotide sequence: TGCAGCGCCCGGCGGGGAAACACCGGGGAGCTGTTTTTT. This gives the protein CSARRGNTGELFF.

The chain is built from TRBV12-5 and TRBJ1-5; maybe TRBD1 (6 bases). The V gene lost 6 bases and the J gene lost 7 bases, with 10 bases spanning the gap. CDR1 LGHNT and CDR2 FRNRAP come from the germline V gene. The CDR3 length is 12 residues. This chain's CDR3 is CASGLGAQPQHF. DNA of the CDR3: TGTGCTAGTGGCCTGGGGGCACAGCCCCAGCATTTT.

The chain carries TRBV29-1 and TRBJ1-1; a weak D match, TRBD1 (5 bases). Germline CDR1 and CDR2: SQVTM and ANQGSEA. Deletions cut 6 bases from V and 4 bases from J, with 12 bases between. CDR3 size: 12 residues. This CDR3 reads CSVREGVTEAFF. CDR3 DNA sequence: TGCAGCGTCAGGGAGGGTGTCACTGAAGCTTTCTTT.

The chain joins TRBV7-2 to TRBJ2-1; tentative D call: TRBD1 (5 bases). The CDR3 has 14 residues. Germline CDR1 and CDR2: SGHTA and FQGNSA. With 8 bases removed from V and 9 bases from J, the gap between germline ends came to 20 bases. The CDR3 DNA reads TGTGCCAGCTCTTACAGGTCTAGAATTGGTGAGCAGTTCTTC. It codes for CASSYRSRIGEQFF.

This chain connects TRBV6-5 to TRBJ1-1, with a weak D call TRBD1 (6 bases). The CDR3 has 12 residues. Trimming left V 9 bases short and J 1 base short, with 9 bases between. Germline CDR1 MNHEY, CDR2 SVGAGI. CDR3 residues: CASRTANTEAFF. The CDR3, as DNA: TGTGCCAGTAGGACAGCGAACACTGAAGCTTTCTTT.